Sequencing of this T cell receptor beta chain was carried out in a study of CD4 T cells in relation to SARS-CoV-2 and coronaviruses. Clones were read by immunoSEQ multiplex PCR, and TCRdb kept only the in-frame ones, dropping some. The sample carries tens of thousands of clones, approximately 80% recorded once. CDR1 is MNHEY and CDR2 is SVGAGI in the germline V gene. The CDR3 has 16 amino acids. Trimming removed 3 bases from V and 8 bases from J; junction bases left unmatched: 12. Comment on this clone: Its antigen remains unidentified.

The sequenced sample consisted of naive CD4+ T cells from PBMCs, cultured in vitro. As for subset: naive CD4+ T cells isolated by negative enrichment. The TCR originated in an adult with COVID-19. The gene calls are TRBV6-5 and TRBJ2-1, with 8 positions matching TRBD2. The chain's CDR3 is CASSYSSGRGSYEQFF. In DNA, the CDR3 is TGTGCCAGCAGTTATTCCAGCGGGAGAGGTAGCTATGAGCAGTTCTTC.